This T cell receptor beta chain was obtained from a study of T cell changes during pregnancy in multiple sclerosis. TCRdb keeps only in-frame clones here, not all; method: immunoSEQ multiplex PCR. The repertoire includes under 45,000 clones, about 87% of them detected once, and less than 1.5% sits in the top ten. Sequencing was performed on CD4+ T cells from peripheral blood mononuclear cells, taken in the second trimester of pregnancy. The TCR was taken from a female donor with multiple sclerosis, enrolled in a pregnancy study.

CDR3 loop: CASTPIPANEKLFF. The CDR3 DNA is TGTGCCAGTACCCCGATTCCGGCTAATGAAAAACTGTTTTTT. The chain employs TRBV19 and TRBJ1-4; D unclear. The length of the CDR3 is 14 residues. CDR1 and CDR2 from the germline V gene are LNHDA and SQIVND (reference sequence). V shed 7 bases and J shed 3 bases, with 12 bases lying between them.